Presented here are 32 T cell receptor beta chains from one specimen sequenced in a study of OX40 agonist ivuxolimab in advanced cancers. Only in-frame clones appear in the TCRdb table, and some are missing; sequencing was by immunoSEQ multiplex PCR. The data contain 69,000 or so clones, roughly nine tenths of them singletons. Sequenced here: CD4+ or CD8+ T cells sorted from blood, sampled in a trial of the OX40 agonist ivuxolimab. All receptors come from an adult with an advanced solid tumor such as melanoma, head and neck, liver or kidney cancer.

The chain has TRBV7-3 and TRBJ2-7, with 9 nucleotides matching TRBD1. Germline trimming cut 5 bases from V and 2 bases from J; bases unmatched to any gene: 7. Germline CDR1 is SGHTA and CDR2 is FQGTGA. This CDR3 contains 15 residues. The CDR3 protein is CASSRGQGRAYEQYF. The CDR3 region has the DNA TGTGCCAGCAGCCGGGGACAGGGTCGGGCCTACGAGCAGTACTTC.

The chain links TRBV27 to TRBJ2-5, with D tentatively TRBD1 or TRBD2 (5 bases each). This CDR3 has 11 residues. CDR1 is MNHEY, CDR2 SMNVEV, per germline (reference sequence). V was shortened by 7 bases and J by 5 bases, with 8 bases between the two germline ends. The CDR3, as DNA: TGTGCCAGCATCTGGGGGGAGACCCAGTACTTC. Translating gives CASIWGETQYF.

A note on this clone: The junction and the germline gene differ at one end; a read error may be behind it. The J gene is TRBJ1-1, the V gene TRBV7-7, with 8 bases fitting TRBD1. CDR1 SSHAT and CDR2 FNYEAQ come from the germline V gene (reference sequence). The CDR3 has 15 amino acids. CDR3 bases: TGTGCTAGCAGGAGGACAGGGTTAGGGGGCACTGAAGCTTTCTTT. It codes for CASRRTGLGGTEAFF.

The CDR3 reads CASSQERLTGELFF. The CDR3 bases are TGTGCCAGCAGCCAAGAGCGGCTCACCGGGGAGCTGTTTTTT. The chain is built from TRBV4-2 and TRBJ2-2, with unresolved D. V was cut by 0 bases and J by 4 bases, with 6 bases left in between. This CDR3 region has 14 residues. Germline assignment: CDR1 LGHNA and CDR2 YNFKEQ.

Many counts were recorded for this clone. The chain uses TRBV7-8 and TRBJ1-2; a possible D gene is TRBD1 (6 bases). Germline V gene data show CDR1 as SGHVS and CDR2 as FQNEAQ. V was clipped by 2 bases and J by 14 bases, with 18 bases between them. The CDR3 has 13 amino acids. CDR3 nucleotides: TGTGCCAGCAGCTTAATTGGACAGACCATTAATACCTTC. This translates into CASSLIGQTINTF.

The chain carries TRBV6-5 and TRBJ2-2, with TRBD2 as a possible D gene (5 bases). Between the trimmed V and J ends, which lost 0 bases and 5 bases, there was a span of 10 bases. Germline lookup yields CDR1 MNHEY and CDR2 SVGAGI. CDR3 size: 15 residues. CDR3 residues: CASSYSWGVTGELFF. Written as DNA, the CDR3 is TGTGCCAGCAGTTACTCATGGGGAGTTACCGGGGAGCTGTTTTTT.

The CDR3 spells CASSPQALSEAFF. The CDR3 DNA sequence: TGTGCCAGCAGCCCCCAGGCCCTGAGCGAAGCTTTCTTT. This chain joins TRBV7-2 and TRBJ1-1; D ambiguous. The CDR3 spans 13 residues. Germline-derived CDR1 and CDR2 are SGHTA and FQGNSA. The V end lost 5 bases, the J end lost 8 bases, and 15 bases lay between the germline ends.

V usage is TRBV14 and J usage is TRBJ1-1; a possible D gene is TRBD1 (6 bases). This CDR3 has 15 residues. Between the trimmed V and J ends, which lost 3 bases and 3 bases, there was a span of 14 bases. Germline assignment: CDR1 SGHDN and CDR2 FVKESK. The CDR3 sequence: CASSQGGGRDTEAFF. CDR3 coding DNA: TGTGCCAGCAGCCAGGGAGGGGGGCGCGACACTGAAGCTTTCTTT.

The rearrangement joins TRBV7-2 to TRBJ1-1, with TRBD1 matching over 8 bases. The CDR3 totals 12 residues. The J segment lost 6 bases and the V segment lost 7 bases, leaving 4 bases of the junction unmatched. Germline CDR1 reads SGHTA; CDR2 reads FQGNSA. CDR3 DNA sequence: TGTGCCAGCACAGACAGGGGCCCTGAAGCTTTCTTT. As protein: CASTDRGPEAFF.

The chain employs TRBV7-2 and TRBJ2-7; D perhaps matches TRBD1 (6 bases). Looked up from germline, CDR1 is SGHTA and CDR2 is FQGNSA. The CDR3 is made up of 15 amino acids. Trimming stripped 5 bases from V and 4 bases from J, with 18 bases between. CDR3 nucleotides: TGTGCCAGCAGCCATGTGGACAGCTGGATTTACGAGCAGTACTTC. It encodes CASSHVDSWIYEQYF. Full variable domain (missing parts from reference TRBV7-2 and TRBJ2-7): GAGVSQSPSNKVTEKGKDVELRCDPISGHTALYWYRQSLGQGLEFLIYFQGNSAPDKSGLPSDRFSAERTGGSVSTLTIQRTQQEDSAVYLCASSHVDSWIYEQYFGPGTRLTVT.

The chain carries TRBV28 and TRBJ2-1; D not certain. V was cut by 4 bases and J by 0 bases, with 13 bases left in between. This CDR3 has 16 residues. Germline V gene sequence: CDR1 MDHEN, CDR2 SYDVKM. CDR3 DNA sequence: TGTGCCAGCAGTTCTTCTCGGGCGACCTCCTACAATGAGCAGTTCTTC. This gives the protein CASSSSRATSYNEQFF.

V and J are TRBV27 and TRBJ2-1, with 10 bases that match TRBD2. V lost 0 bases, J lost 9 bases, and 5 bases stayed unmatched. Germline loops: CDR1 MNHEY, CDR2 SMNVEV (reference sequence). The CDR3 has 15 residues. CDR3 sequence (DNA): TGTGCCAGCAGTTTATCCCTAGCGGGAGAGGGTGAGCAGTTCTTC. Translated: CASSLSLAGEGEQFF.

This chain joins TRBV27 and TRBJ2-3; D is unclear. V lost 4 bases and J lost 1, with 15 bases in between. Germline CDR1 MNHEY, CDR2 SMNVEV (reference sequence). This CDR3 region has 16 residues. CDR3: CASSSEPGVGTDTQYF. For the CDR3, the DNA is TGTGCCAGCAGTTCAGAACCCGGAGTGGGCACAGATACGCAGTATTTT.

This clone was observed a single time. This sample includes further DNA sequences coding for the same CDR3. The chain has TRBV18 and TRBJ2-1, with 7 positions matching TRBD1. Germline CDR1 is KGHSH and CDR2 is LQKENI. V was clipped by 1 base and J by 5 bases; unmatched bases: 2. This CDR3 comprises 14 residues. CDR3 sequence: CASSPRDRDNEQFF. In nucleotides, the CDR3 is TGTGCCAGCTCACCACGGGACAGAGACAATGAGCAGTTCTTC.

This clone was recorded only once. This rearrangement joins TRBV7-2 to TRBJ2-2; unclear D gene. V dropped 6 bases and J dropped 2 bases, with 7 bases sitting between them. CDR1 is SGHTA and CDR2 is FQGNSA in the germline V gene. The CDR3 spans 13 residues. The CDR3 region has the DNA TGTGCCAGCAGACAGATAAACACCGGGGAGCTGTTTTTT. It is translated as CASRQINTGELFF.

The V call is TRBV5-4, the J call TRBJ1-1, with D possibly TRBD1 on 5 matching bases. This CDR3 has 12 residues. Germline CDR1 SGHNT, CDR2 YYREEE (reference sequence). Trimming cost V 3 bases and J 5 bases, with 8 bases left between them. CDR3 protein: CASSWGETEAFF. The CDR3 DNA reads TGTGCCAGCAGCTGGGGGGAGACTGAAGCTTTCTTT.

In DNA, the CDR3 is TGTGCCAGCAGCTACACCCGGAACACTGAAGCTTTCTTT. Its translation is CASSYTRNTEAFF. This rearrangement joins TRBV27 to TRBJ1-1; no clear D gene. V was cut by 6 bases and J by 1 base, with 9 bases left in between. CDR3 length: 13 residues. Germline CDR1 MNHEY, CDR2 SMNVEV (reference sequence).

This clone was detected only once. The chain links TRBV19 to TRBJ2-1; D is undetermined. CDR1 LNHDA and CDR2 SQIVND come from the germline V gene (reference sequence). This CDR3 spans 13 amino acids. V shed 6 bases and J shed 1 base, with 7 bases lying between them. The CDR3 sequence: CASSYDSYNEQFF. The CDR3 coding sequence is TGTGCCAGTAGCTACGATTCCTACAATGAGCAGTTCTTC.

The rearrangement uses TRBV27 and TRBJ2-3; D uncertain. The ends were cut back, 2 bases at V and 2 bases at J, with 5 bases in the middle. The CDR3 spans 13 residues. Germline CDR1 MNHEY, CDR2 SMNVEV (reference sequence). CDR3 loop: CASSLPPTDTQYF. In DNA form, the CDR3 reads TGTGCCAGCAGTTTACCCCCCACAGATACGCAGTATTTT.

V and J are TRBV5-8 and TRBJ2-3, with 10 bases lining up with TRBD2. Germline CDR1 and CDR2: SGHTS and YDEGEE. The CDR3 sequence is 16 residues long. Losses at the gene ends were 4 bases for V and 4 bases for J; bases not matched to a gene: 9. CDR3 in amino acids: CASSLELAGFADTQYF. The CDR3 DNA is TGTGCCAGCAGCCTAGAACTAGCGGGGTTTGCAGATACGCAGTATTTT.

V usage is TRBV7-3 and J usage is TRBJ2-3, with 8 bases fitting TRBD1. The V segment lost 5 bases and the J segment 3 bases; nucleotides outside the gene matches: 16. CDR1 is SGHTA and CDR2 is FQGTGA in the germline V gene. The CDR3 totals 18 residues. In DNA form, the CDR3 reads TGTGCCAGCAGCACCAAAACCGGACAGGGCAGAACGACAGATACGCAGTATTTT. Protein: CASSTKTGQGRTTDTQYF.

The chain links TRBV13 to TRBJ2-5; 7 positions agree with TRBD2. The CDR3 has 16 amino acids. The germline gives CDR1 PRHDT, CDR2 FYEKMQ (reference sequence). With 0 bases clipped from V and 1 base from J, the junction kept 5 bases outside the gene matches. CDR3 DNA sequence: TGTGCCAGCAGCTTAGGTTCGGGAGGCCTCCAAGAGACCCAGTACTTC. Residues: CASSLGSGGLQETQYF.

V usage is TRBV27 and J usage is TRBJ1-1; D not certain. This CDR3 has 13 residues. V lost 0 bases, J lost 5 bases, and 7 bases lay in between. CDR1 MNHEY and CDR2 SMNVEV come from the germline V gene (reference sequence). The CDR3 protein is CASSLSLGTEAFF. Written as DNA, the CDR3 is TGTGCCAGCAGTTTATCCCTTGGTACTGAAGCTTTCTTT.

The gene calls are TRBV2 and TRBJ1-2; no definite D call. From germline, CDR1 is SNHLY and CDR2 FYNNEI. V lost 6 bases, J lost 4 bases, and 15 bases lay in between. The CDR3 totals 14 residues. DNA for the CDR3: TGTGCCAGCAGCTCGACACCGACCGGCTATGGCTACACCTTC. Translated, it gives CASSSTPTGYGYTF.

The chain combines TRBV7-6 with TRBJ1-1; D is unclear. The germline CDR1 and CDR2 sequences are SGHVS and FNYEAQ. V dropped 1 base and J dropped 1 base, with 7 bases sitting between them. This CDR3 is 14 amino acids long. As DNA, the CDR3 is TGTGCCAGCAGCTTAGGAGGACCGAACACTGAAGCTTTCTTT. Its translation: CASSLGGPNTEAFF.

The CDR3 region has the DNA TGTGCCAGCAGCCCGGGCCTGTTGGAGCAGTACTTC. Its protein is CASSPGLLEQYF. V and J are TRBV6-5 and TRBJ2-7; no clear D gene. The CDR3 has 12 residues. Trimming took off 6 bases at V and 7 bases at J, with 13 bases between the two ends. Germline CDR1 is MNHEY and CDR2 is SVGAGI.

V usage is TRBV30 and J usage is TRBJ2-1; 11 nucleotides align to TRBD2. J lost 4 bases, V lost 0 bases, and 5 bases had no gene match. The germline V gene encodes CDR1 GTSNPN and CDR2 SVGIG (reference sequence). The CDR3 is 16 residues long. The CDR3 here is CAWSVSSGGTYNEQFF. Written as DNA, the CDR3 is TGTGCCTGGAGTGTTTCTAGCGGGGGGACGTACAATGAGCAGTTCTTC.

The chain recombines TRBV6-5 with TRBJ1-1; D is ambiguous. V lost 0 bases and J lost 0, with 11 bases in between. The germline CDR1 and CDR2 sequences are MNHEY and SVGAGI. The CDR3 contains 16 residues. The CDR3 bases are TGTGCCAGCAGTTACTCGATCCTGGTGTTGAACACTGAAGCTTTCTTT. Translated, it gives CASSYSILVLNTEAFF.

The chain employs TRBV15 and TRBJ1-1; perhaps TRBD1 as D (6 bases). Trimming left V 4 bases short and J 11 bases short, with 17 bases between. Germline V lookup: CDR1 LNHNV, CDR2 YYDKDF (reference sequence). The CDR3 has 13 residues. This CDR3 is CATSMDGGGFAFF. CDR3 sequence (DNA): TGTGCCACCAGCATGGACGGTGGGGGCTTCGCTTTCTTT.

The chain couples TRBV7-3 to TRBJ2-5, with 7 bases lining up with TRBD1. Germline CDR1 reads SGHTA; CDR2 reads FQGTGA. This CDR3 spans 13 amino acids. The junction had 5 bases not matched to a gene; V was cut back by 5 bases and J by 5 bases. The CDR3 bases are TGTGCCAGCAGCACCGGGACAGAGGAGACCCAGTACTTC. It encodes CASSTGTEETQYF.

This chain joins TRBV12-5 and TRBJ2-7; 12 nucleotides align to TRBD1. The trim removed 3 bases at V and 1 base at J, leaving 4 bases unmatched. Germline loops: CDR1 LGHNT, CDR2 FRNRAP. The CDR3 runs to 16 residues. The CDR3 sequence is CASGFPGQGASYEQYF. In nucleotides, the CDR3 is TGTGCTAGTGGTTTCCCGGGACAGGGGGCTTCCTACGAGCAGTACTTC.

The chain couples TRBV27 to TRBJ2-7, with TRBD2 matching 10 bases. Germline assignment: CDR1 MNHEY and CDR2 SMNVEV (reference sequence). Losses at the gene ends were 2 bases for V and 2 bases for J; bases not matched to a gene: 6. The CDR3 has 16 residues. The CDR3 sequence is CASSLGLAGGPYEQYF. The CDR3 nucleotides are TGTGCCAGCAGTTTAGGTTTAGCGGGAGGCCCCTACGAGCAGTACTTC.